The entry below gives a single TCR beta chain sequence along with its context. Its antigen is unknown. No base quality information exists; no much larger clone differs at one position. The sample originates from a study of cytomegalovirus exposure and HLA in healthy donors (dated by TCRdb to about 2017). Broadly, across the study: An earlier analysis of several hundred of the donors reported over 250 Gb of sequence data and 117 million unique TCR beta sequences obtained from about 180 million T cells. About 320 gigabases of sequencing data and around 87 million unique TCR sequences were included in an early release covering about 600 HLA-typed donors. Of the roughly 390 genotyped donors, approximately 83% fell in the genetic ancestry cluster associated with self-reported Caucasian donors. The study aimed to test whether signatures of past pathogen exposure could be identified by cataloging public T cell receptors. The study used immunosequencing to profile the T cell repertoires of around 600 subjects and linked those repertoires to cytomegalovirus serostatus. Along with the roughly 670-subject first cohort, a separate validation cohort of some 130 different subjects was used. To predict cytomegalovirus infection status, the study combined high-throughput TCR immunosequencing, statistical association of individual TCRs with disease status, and machine learning. To study patterns of TCR occurrence, a later analysis re-analyzed previously published TCR beta repertoires from several hundred donors and added high-resolution HLA genotyping. Rather than drawing on any new phenotypic data, the later analysis identified candidate immune exposures from TCR beta sequences and the way those sequences occurred across donors. An earlier analysis of 587 of the donors applied high-throughput TCR beta sequencing to assess whether each TCR beta V gene segment acted as functional or pseudogenic. Alongside the repertoire data, information on donor age, sex, ethnicity and CMV serostatus was compiled. Genome-wide SNP genotypes for about 65% of the 666 donors were used in a later genetic analysis, which treated that subset as a discovery cohort. Every repertoire in the discovery cohort had been generated on one and the same sequencing platform. Class I and class II HLA loci were covered by the typing at four-digit resolution. Typing coverage varied by locus: roughly 629-640 donors for A, B, C, DRB1 and DQB1; approximately 560 for DQA1; 600 to 610 for DPA1; more than 450 for DPB1. Roughly 5 DR-DQ haplotypes were handled as single units for association and clustering, since linkage in the cohort was strong. Among 398 genotyped donors of the cohort, an average of roughly 240,000 unique TCR beta nucleotide sequences were sequenced per donor, 15% to 20% of them non-productive. What the research found in general, with its limitations: The earlier analysis of fewer than 750 of the donors excluded roughly 17 rarely observed V segments, including chromosome 9 orphons, because counts were too low. According to a later analysis, most CMV-associated TCR beta chains appeared to be HLA-restricted, and the HLA associations seemed to be driven largely by CMV exposure. Because some donors lacked HLA typing at each locus, the association tests relied only on the typed subset. The cohort was sequenced for TCR beta chains only, and without alpha or paired-chain data the features that could be detected were limited. In an earlier analysis of around 600 of the donors, most TCR beta V segments appeared in productive rearrangements about 87% or about 30% of the time, broadly matching IMGT annotations. Compared with equally common non-associated chains, HLA-associated TCR beta chains in a later analysis were more clonally expanded and had lower generation probabilities. In a later analysis, TCR association rates were found to vary across HLA loci, with the most associated TCRs seen for DRB1 alleles and the fewest for HLA-C alleles. In vitro tests confirmed that three of the cytomegalovirus-associated TCR beta chains recognize cytomegalovirus antigens. Compared with the 666-donor mean, donors in an Asian-associated ancestry cluster had fewer N-insertions in productive TCRs, according to a later genetic analysis. CMV serostatus was the only immune exposure information available for the cohort. Linkage disequilibrium might explain the correlated functional status among segregating V segments, but an unknown experimental factor could not be ruled out. The classifier was reported to diagnose cytomegalovirus status with high specificity and sensitivity in both the original cohort and the validation cohort. A later analysis associated 15,000 to 20,000 TCR beta sequences with specific HLA alleles at a false discovery rate of 0.05. In a later genetic analysis, a missense DCLRE1C variant was associated with V-gene and J-gene trimming of TCR beta chains, and the association was replicated in an independent cohort. Across donors, most TCR sequences were observed very rarely, whereas some public TCRs were present in many individuals. Some IMGT-functional V segments, including TRBV6-2 and TRBV6-3, could not be distinguished by the 87-base-pair reads and were therefore excluded. A further reported finding was that TCR beta sequences accurately predicted the HLA-A and HLA-B alleles for most subjects in the first cohort. According to a later analysis, parvovirus B19, influenza, CMV and Epstein-Barr virus appeared linked to several top co-occurrence clusters. Roughly uniform sequencing depth across donors was assumed in presence/absence analyses, although this assumption may not hold. A total of 150 or so TCR beta chains were listed by the study as associated with cytomegalovirus. The sequencing pipeline was judged likely to have produced a cluster of highly shared sequence variants as a technical artifact. Strong co-occurrence of HLA alleles, especially DR and DQ, made assigning TCR associations to individual alleles difficult. The authors suggested that the approach could potentially be extended to other disease states and immunological phenotypes.

The cohort comprised fewer than 750 healthy bone marrow donors. At the time of sampling, all cohort members were nominally healthy, though unrecorded immune exposures were likely present. The donor tested CMV seronegative and was one of the 352 seronegative cohort members. A peripheral blood sample was collected from each donor, and TCR beta sequencing was performed on peripheral blood mononuclear cells. The Qiagen DNeasy Blood Extraction Kit was used to extract genomic DNA from the blood cell samples. The CDR3 spans 16 residues, from the cysteine through the phenylalanine. Here the CDR3 DNA is all that survives: 48 bases in frame from base 1. V lost 5 bases and J lost 0 bases; the stretch between them is 14 bases long. The germline V gene provides CDR1 MDHEN and CDR2 SYDVKM. Receptors were amplified or captured by the immunoSEQ multiplex PCR assay. A mixture of 60 forward primers for TCR Vbeta segments and 13 reverse primers for TCR Jbeta segments was used in the multiplex PCR. A multiplex PCR assay on genomic DNA amplified the CDR3 region of rearranged TCR beta genes. Amplified TCR beta libraries were sequenced as 87-base-pair reads on the Illumina HiSeq System. On the authors' methods: A later analysis tallied roughly 80 million unique TCR beta chains across the 660 or so repertoires, and 10 million to 11 million of those chains were shared by two or more donors. Raw reads were error-corrected and collapsed into unique sequences by a nearest-neighbor algorithm in which closely related sequences were merged to remove PCR and sequencing errors. To assign V, D and J gene segments, CDR3 sequences were aligned to IMGT reference sequences. For a sequence to be retained, at least a six-nucleotide match to both a V gene segment and a J gene segment was required. A rearrangement counted as productive if the CDR3 had no stop codons and remained in frame with V and J, and every other rearrangement counted as non-productive. Following IMGT convention, CDR3 was defined as the stretch from the second conserved V-encoded cysteine to the conserved J-encoded phenylalanine. In an earlier analysis of around 570 of the donors, sequences lacking an unambiguous match to a single V gene segment were excluded. An earlier analysis of 500 to 700 of the donors classified V segments as functional when productive rearrangements were above 56.7% and as segregating when the standard deviation between donors was above 5%. A statistical classification framework was built for diagnosing cytomegalovirus status from the catalog of TCR beta chain sequences. A later analysis assigned V and J genes by comparing TCR nucleotide sequences with IMGT/GENE-DB human TR gene sequences. A later analysis assigned CDR3 sequences and most-parsimonious VDJ recombination scenarios with the TCRdist pipeline. In a later analysis, each TCR beta chain was defined by its CDR3 amino acid sequence together with its V-gene family, and reads lacking a unique V-gene family were excluded. As a way to deal with suspected cross-contamination and a sequencing artifact, a later analysis dropped 592 nucleotide sequences that were highly shared and had low generation probability. In a later analysis, a clonal expansion index was calculated for each public chain from normalized within-repertoire ranks of inferred template counts. In a later analysis, generation probabilities were computed using a VDJ recombination model fitted to out-of-frame rearrangements, and the results were checked against IGoR. A later analysis scored TCR-TCR, TCR-HLA and TCR-CMV co-occurrence with hypergeometric tests, applying a repertoire-size bias correction to TCR pairs. To estimate false discovery rates, a later analysis permuted the HLA or CMV assignments 20 times. In a later analysis, co-occurring TCRs were grouped using DBSCAN, with TCRdist sequence similarity added in when clustering inside HLA-allele-positive subsets. For co-occurrence clustering, repertoires with fewer than 30,000 or more than 120,000 public chains were excluded, along with roughly five repertoires with anomalous nucleotide sharing. This immuneACCESS table, as held by TCRdb, lists in-frame sequences with V and J called but not all clones. Of the missing ones, under half trace to an unresolved V gene in checked studies; the others have no known cause. The V and J calls and clone size are taken from that table; D and trimming were inferred from the DNA. The sample data list 200,000 or so clones, and 87% of these were observed just once. In total, the top ten clones hold 1% to 1.5% of the sample.

The sequence links TRBV28 to TRBJ2-4; the D gene is possibly TRBD2, with 5 bases matching. This sequence was found in a man aged 30 to 39 in good health and CMV-seronegative. Material: PBMCs. For the CDR3, the sequence is CASSVRDQIAKNIQYF. Here is the DNA: TGTGCCAGCAGTGTTCGGGATCAGATAGCCAAAAACATTCAGTACTTC.